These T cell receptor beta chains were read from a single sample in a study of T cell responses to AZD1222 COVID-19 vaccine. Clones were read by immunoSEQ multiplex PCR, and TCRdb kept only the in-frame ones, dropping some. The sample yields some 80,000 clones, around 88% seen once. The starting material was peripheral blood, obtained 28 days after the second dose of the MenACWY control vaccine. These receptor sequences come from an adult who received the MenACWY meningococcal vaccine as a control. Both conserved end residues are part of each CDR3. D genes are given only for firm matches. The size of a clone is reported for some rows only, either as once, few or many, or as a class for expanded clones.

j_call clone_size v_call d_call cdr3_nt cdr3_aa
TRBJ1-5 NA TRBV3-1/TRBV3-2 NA TGTGCCAGCAGTTCGGCAGGCAATAGCAATCAGCCCCAGCATTTT CASSSAGNSNQPQHF
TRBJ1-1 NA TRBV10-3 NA TGTGCCATCAGTGAAGGGAACACTGAAGCTTTCTTT CAISEGNTEAFF
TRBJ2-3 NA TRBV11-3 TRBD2 TGTGCCAGCAGCCGGACTAGCGGGGGCGGGCAGTATTTT CASSRTSGGGQYF
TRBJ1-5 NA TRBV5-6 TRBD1 TGTGCCAGCAGCTTTCGGACAGGGGGAGACCAGCCCCAGCATTTT CASSFRTGGDQPQHF
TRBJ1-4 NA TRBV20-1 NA TGCAGTGCTAGAGATTTTGAAAAACTGTTTTTT CSARDFEKLFF
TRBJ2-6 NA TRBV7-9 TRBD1 TGTGCCAGCAGCTTTCAGGGGGCTGGGGCCAACGTCCTGACTTTC CASSFQGAGANVLTF
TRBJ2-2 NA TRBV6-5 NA TGTGCCAGCAGTTACTCGACAGGGAACACCGGGGAGCTGTTTTTT CASSYSTGNTGELFF
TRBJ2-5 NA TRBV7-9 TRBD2 TGTGCCAGCAGCTTAGCGGCTTTGGCTAGCGGCTCTAGGGAGACCCAGTACTTC CASSLAALASGSRETQYF
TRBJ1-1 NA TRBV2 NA TGTGCCTCTGGCACAAGGAACACTGAAGCTTTCTTT CASGTRNTEAFF
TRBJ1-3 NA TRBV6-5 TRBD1 TGTGCCAGCAGGGACAGGGCCCCTGGAAACACCATATATTTT CASRDRAPGNTIYF
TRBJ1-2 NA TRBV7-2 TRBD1 TGTGCCAGCAGCCCCAATTATCGGGACAGGGTGGAAGGCTACACCTTC CASSPNYRDRVEGYTF
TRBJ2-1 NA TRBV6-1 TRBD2 TGTGCCAGCAGTGAAGTTCGGGGGGGGTACAATGAGCAGTTCTTC CASSEVRGGYNEQFF
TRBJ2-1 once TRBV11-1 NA TGTGCCAGCAGCTTACGGGGTAAGAATGAGCAGTTCTTC CASSLRGKNEQFF
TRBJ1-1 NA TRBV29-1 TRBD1 TGCAGCGTTGAGACAGGGGTCCTTGAAGCTTTCTTT CSVETGVLEAFF
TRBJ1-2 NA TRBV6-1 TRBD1 TGTGCCAGCAGTGAGGGACAGAACTATGGCTACACCTTC CASSEGQNYGYTF
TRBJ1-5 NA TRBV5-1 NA TGCGCCAGCAGCTTGGAGCCGAATCAGCCCCAGCATTTT CASSLEPNQPQHF
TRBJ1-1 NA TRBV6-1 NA TGTGCCAGCAGTGACGATAGGGACACTGAAGCTTTCTTT CASSDDRDTEAFF
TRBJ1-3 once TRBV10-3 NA TGTGCCATCAGTGACACAGGGATCTCTGGAAACACCATATATTTT CAISDTGISGNTIYF
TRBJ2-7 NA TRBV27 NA TGTGCCAGCAGCCTTTACAATGGGGGGCGCGACGAGCAGTACTTC CASSLYNGGRDEQYF
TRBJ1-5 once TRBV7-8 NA TGTGCCAGCAGCCTTAGACAGGCTCGGCAGCCCCAGCATTTT CASSLRQARQPQHF
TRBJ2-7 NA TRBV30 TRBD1 TGTGGGATCGACAGGGGCTACGAGCAGTACTTC CGIDRGYEQYF
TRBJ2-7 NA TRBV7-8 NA TGTGCCAGCAGCCCCCTCTCCTACGAGCAGTACTTC CASSPLSYEQYF
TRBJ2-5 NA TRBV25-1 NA TGTGCCAGCAGTGATCCGACGGTATATAAAGAGACCCAGTACTTC CASSDPTVYKETQYF
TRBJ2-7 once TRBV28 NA TGTGCCAGCAGTTCCGGACGGAACTACGAGCAGTACTTC CASSSGRNYEQYF
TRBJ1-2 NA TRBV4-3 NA TGCGCCAGCAGCCAAGATATGTCGGCAGTCTATGGCTACACCTTC CASSQDMSAVYGYTF
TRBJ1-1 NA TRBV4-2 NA TGTGCCAGCAGCCTAGAACCTAAACAGGGTACATCCGGAGCTTTCTTT CASSLEPKQGTSGAFF
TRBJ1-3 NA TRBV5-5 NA TGTGCCAGCAGCGAAGGGCCTCTCTCTGGAAACACCATATATTTT CASSEGPLSGNTIYF
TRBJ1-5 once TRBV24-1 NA TGTGCCACCAGTGATACAAGGACGGAGCCCCAGCATTTT CATSDTRTEPQHF
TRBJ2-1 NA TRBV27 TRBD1 TGTGCCAGCAGTTTATCCGGGACAGTGACCTACAATGAGCAGTTCTTC CASSLSGTVTYNEQFF
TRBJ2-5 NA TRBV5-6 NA TGTGCCAGCAGCCCGGGCCCACCGGGGGAGACCCAGTACTTC CASSPGPPGETQYF
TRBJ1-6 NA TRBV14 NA TGTGCCAGCAGCCCCAGAGGATCCGGGACGGGTAATTCACCCCTCCACTTT CASSPRGSGTGNSPLHF
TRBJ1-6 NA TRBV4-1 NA TGCGCCAGCAGCCAAGAACCTCAGGGGTACCATTCACCCCTCCACTTT CASSQEPQGYHSPLHF
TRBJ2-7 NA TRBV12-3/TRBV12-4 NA TGTGCCAGCAGTTTAGAGAGGTCCTACGAGCAGTACTTC CASSLERSYEQYF
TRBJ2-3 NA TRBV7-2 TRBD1 TGTGCCAGCAGCTTTGGGACAGGGGCCTTCGGAGATACGCAGTATTTT CASSFGTGAFGDTQYF
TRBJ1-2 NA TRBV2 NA TGTGCCAGCTCCGGGCCCAGCTACTATGGCTACACCTTC CASSGPSYYGYTF
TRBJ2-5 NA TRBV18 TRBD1 TGTGCCAGCTCACCAACCTTTCGGGACAGGTGGCAAGAGACCCAGTACTTC CASSPTFRDRWQETQYF
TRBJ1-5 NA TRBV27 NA TGTGCCAGCAGTTCTCCCACCCGGGGTGGTAATCAGCCCCAGCATTTT CASSSPTRGGNQPQHF
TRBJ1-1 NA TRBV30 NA TGTGCCTGGAGTGTCCTGATTAAGGGAACTGAAGCTTTCTTT CAWSVLIKGTEAFF
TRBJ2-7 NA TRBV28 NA TGTGCCAGCAGTTCAAGGATCAGGATGCCCTACGAGCAGTACTTC CASSSRIRMPYEQYF